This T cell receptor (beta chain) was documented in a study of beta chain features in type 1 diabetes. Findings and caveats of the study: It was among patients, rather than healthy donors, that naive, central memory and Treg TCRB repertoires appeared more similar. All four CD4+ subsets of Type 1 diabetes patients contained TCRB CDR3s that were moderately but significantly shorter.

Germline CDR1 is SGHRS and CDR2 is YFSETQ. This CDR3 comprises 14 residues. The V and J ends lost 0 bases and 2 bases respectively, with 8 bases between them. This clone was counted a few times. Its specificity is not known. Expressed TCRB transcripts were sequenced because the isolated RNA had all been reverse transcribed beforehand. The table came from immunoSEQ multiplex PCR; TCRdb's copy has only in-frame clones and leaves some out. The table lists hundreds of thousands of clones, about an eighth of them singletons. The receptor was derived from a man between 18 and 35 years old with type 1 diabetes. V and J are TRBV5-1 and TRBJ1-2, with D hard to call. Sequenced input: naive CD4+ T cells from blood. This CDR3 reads CASSLDGRNYGYTF. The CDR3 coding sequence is TGCGCCAGCAGCTTGGATGGACGGAACTATGGCTACACCTTC. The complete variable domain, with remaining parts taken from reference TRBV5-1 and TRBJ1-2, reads KAGVTQTPRYLIKTRGQQVTLSCSPISGHRSVSWYQQTPGQGLQFLFEYFSETQRNKGNFPGRFSGRQFSNSRSEMNVSTLELGDSALYLCASSLDGRNYGYTFGSGTRLTVV.